What follows is one T cell receptor (beta chain) and its context. Its antigen remains unknown. The length of the CDR3 is 15 residues. Germline CDR1 is SGHRS and CDR2 is YFSETQ. V lost 4 bases, J lost 4 bases, and 8 bases stayed unmatched. This specimen comes from a study of CD8+CD57+ T cells in acquired aplastic anemia. Overall study context: The DNA of sorted CD4+ and CD8+ cells averaged 3.2 ug. For CD4+ cells, healthy donors had an average of approximately 10 million reads. The study's findings and limits: The study identified more than 25 CD8+ CDR3 sequences shared by patients and controls.

TCR beta VDJ and CDR3 were profiled, and genomic DNA was the template. TCRdb analysed the reads with MiXCR anew, one entry per CDR3 protein. The sample lists about 110,000 distinct CDR3 sequences; roughly 51% were seen once. Sequenced material: sorted CD4+, CD8+, or CD8+CD57+ T cells (not recorded which) from PBMCs. The chain combines TRBV5-1 with TRBJ2-3; the match to TRBD1 covers 8 bases. This TCR derives from a human donor in good health, serving as a control. The CDR3 DNA follows: TGCGCCAGCAGCGAGGACAGGGCCGGGTCAGATACGCAGTATTTT. Translating gives CASSEDRAGSDTQYF.